This T cell receptor beta chain appears in the sequencing data of a study of molecular identifiers for immune sequencing clone quantification. The CDR3 is made up of 13 amino acids. CDR1 is PRHDT and CDR2 is FYEKMQ in the germline V gene (reference sequence). Trimming left V 7 bases short and J 4 bases short, with 13 bases between. The authors built bulk TCR libraries by previously described methods with listed TCR primers. TCRdb processed the PCR reads anew with MiXCR; each CDR3 protein has one entry. The sample has over 300,000 distinct CDR3 sequences; roughly 24% are singletons. The chain joins TRBV13 to TRBJ2-5; TRBD1 or TRBD2 may be the D gene (6 bases each). The clonotype was recovered from a human donor in good health. Some libraries in this study had Jurkat cell RNA spiked in. Sequenced: naive CD8+ T cells from blood, with Jurkat cell RNA spiked in. Subset noted: FACS-sorted CD8+CD4-CCR7+CD45RA+ naive T cells. The CDR3 DNA sequence: TGTGCCAGCAAAGTCGGGGGCACAGAGACCCAGTACTTC. Residues: CASKVGGTETQYF.